The rows below give T cell receptor beta chains drawn from one sample of a study of cytomegalovirus exposure and HLA in healthy donors. The protocol was immunoSEQ multiplex PCR, while the TCRdb copy is restricted to in-frame clones and leaves out a portion. In the table there are some 130,000 clones, 88% of which are singletons. The sequencing input was PBMCs. The source is a man younger than 45 in good health and CMV-seronegative. CDR3s leave out the opening cysteine and the closing phenylalanine or tryptophan.

v_call: TRBV25-1; j_call: TRBJ1-1; cdr3_aa: ASTTGNTEAF
v_call: TRBV11-2; j_call: TRBJ1-2; cdr3_aa: ASSSLGSDGYT
v_call: TRBV14; j_call: TRBJ1-3; cdr3_aa: ASSPRFMTGLSGNTIY
v_call: TRBV5-4; j_call: TRBJ1-1; cdr3_aa: ASSPLGTGVEAF
v_call: TRBV7-9; j_call: TRBJ2-7; cdr3_aa: ASSLVGQGINEQY
v_call: TRBV11-2; j_call: TRBJ2-2; cdr3_aa: ASSWAGQIGTGELF
v_call: TRBV7-9; j_call: TRBJ1-1; cdr3_aa: ASSLSTSGTEAF
v_call: TRBV9; j_call: TRBJ2-7; cdr3_aa: ASSVGLASTYEQY
v_call: TRBV27; j_call: TRBJ1-2; cdr3_aa: ASSLVQGLSYGYT
v_call: TRBV7-9; j_call: TRBJ2-1; cdr3_aa: ASSSRTSGPYNEQF
v_call: TRBV12-5; j_call: TRBJ2-7; cdr3_aa: ASVQAGTGSFEQY
v_call: TRBV7-9; j_call: TRBJ1-1; cdr3_aa: ASSLEGEYTEAF
v_call: TRBV5-1; j_call: TRBJ2-7; cdr3_aa: ASSLVTGGITYEQY
v_call: TRBV28; j_call: TRBJ2-1; cdr3_aa: ASSFGSSAEQF
v_call: TRBV6-6; j_call: TRBJ2-1; cdr3_aa: ASSYSLAYEQF
v_call: TRBV7-2; j_call: TRBJ1-1; cdr3_aa: ASSSGAVSAF
v_call: TRBV2; j_call: TRBJ2-5; cdr3_aa: AIRQSGTQY
v_call: TRBV7-9; j_call: TRBJ2-3; cdr3_aa: ASSQTDTQY
v_call: TRBV6-4; j_call: TRBJ2-7; cdr3_aa: ASSGTASSEQY
v_call: TRBV2; j_call: TRBJ2-5; cdr3_aa: ASSPGLAGLGSKTQY
v_call: TRBV30; j_call: TRBJ2-1; cdr3_aa: AWSVTLRDEQF
v_call: TRBV15; j_call: TRBJ2-5; cdr3_aa: GHARGETQY
v_call: TRBV9; j_call: TRBJ1-1; cdr3_aa: ASSAHIGGAATEAF
v_call: TRBV6-5; j_call: TRBJ1-1; cdr3_aa: ASSSGTGRNTEAF
v_call: TRBV2; j_call: TRBJ1-5; cdr3_aa: ASRRDRGSNQPQH
v_call: TRBV11-2; j_call: TRBJ1-1; cdr3_aa: ASSLERNTEAF